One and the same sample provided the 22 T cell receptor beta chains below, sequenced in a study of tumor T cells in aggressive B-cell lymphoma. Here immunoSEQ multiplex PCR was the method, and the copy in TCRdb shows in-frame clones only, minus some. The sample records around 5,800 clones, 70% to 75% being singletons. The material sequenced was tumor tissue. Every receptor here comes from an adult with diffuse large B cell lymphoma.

This chain's CDR3 is CASSFPEQGTYEQYF. The CDR3 nucleotides are TGTGCCAGCAGCTTCCCCGAACAGGGAACCTACGAGCAGTACTTC. This rearrangement joins TRBV7-9 to TRBJ2-5; a possible D gene is TRBD1 (6 bases). With the DNA end fitting TRBJ2-7 better, the J assignment may be wrong. The CDR3 runs to 15 residues. Germline assignment: CDR1 SEHNR and CDR2 FQNEAQ (reference sequence).

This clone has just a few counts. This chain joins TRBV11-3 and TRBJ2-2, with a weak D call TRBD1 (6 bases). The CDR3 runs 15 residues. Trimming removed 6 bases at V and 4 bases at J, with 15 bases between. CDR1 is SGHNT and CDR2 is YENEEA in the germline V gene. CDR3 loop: CASSISRGSTGELFF. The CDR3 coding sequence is TGTGCCAGCAGTATTAGCAGGGGATCCACCGGGGAGCTGTTTTTT.

CDR3 nucleotides: TGCGCCAGCAGTCTCCGGGTTTCAACGGCTGAAGCTTTCTTT. It is translated as CASSLRVSTAEAFF. J is TRBJ1-1 and V is TRBV4-1; the D is unclear. V dropped 6 bases and J dropped 6 bases, with 17 bases sitting between them. This CDR3 contains 14 residues. CDR1 is MGHRA and CDR2 is YSYEKL in the germline V gene.

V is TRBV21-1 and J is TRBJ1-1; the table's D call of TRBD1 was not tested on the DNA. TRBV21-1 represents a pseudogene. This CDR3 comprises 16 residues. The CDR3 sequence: CASSSRQGAMNTEAFF. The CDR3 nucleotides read TGTGCCAGCAGCAGTCGACAGGGGGCAATGAACACTGAAGCTTTCTTT.

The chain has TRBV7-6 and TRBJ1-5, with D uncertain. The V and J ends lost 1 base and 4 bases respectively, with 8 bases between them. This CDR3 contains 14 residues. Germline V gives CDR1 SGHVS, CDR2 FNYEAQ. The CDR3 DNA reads TGTGCCAGCAGCTTAGAGGGCGGGAATCAGCCCCAGCATTTT. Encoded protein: CASSLEGGNQPQHF.

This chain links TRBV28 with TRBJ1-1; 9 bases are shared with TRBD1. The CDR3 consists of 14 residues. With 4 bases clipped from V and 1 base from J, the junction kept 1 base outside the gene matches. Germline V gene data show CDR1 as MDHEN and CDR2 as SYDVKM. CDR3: CASSSDRGNTEAFF. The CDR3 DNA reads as TGTGCCAGCAGTTCGGACAGGGGGAACACTGAAGCTTTCTTT.

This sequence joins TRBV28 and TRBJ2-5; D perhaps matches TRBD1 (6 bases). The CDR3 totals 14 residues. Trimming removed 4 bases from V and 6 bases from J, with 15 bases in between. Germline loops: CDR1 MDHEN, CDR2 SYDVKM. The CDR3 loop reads CASSWAGAPKTQYF. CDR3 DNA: TGTGCCAGCAGTTGGGCAGGGGCCCCAAAGACCCAGTACTTC.

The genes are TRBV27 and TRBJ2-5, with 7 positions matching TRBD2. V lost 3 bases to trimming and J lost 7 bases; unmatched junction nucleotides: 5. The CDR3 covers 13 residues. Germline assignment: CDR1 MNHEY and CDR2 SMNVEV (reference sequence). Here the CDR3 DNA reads TGTGCCAGCAGTTTCGCTGGGGGGGGGACCCAGTACTTC. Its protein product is CASSFAGGGTQYF.

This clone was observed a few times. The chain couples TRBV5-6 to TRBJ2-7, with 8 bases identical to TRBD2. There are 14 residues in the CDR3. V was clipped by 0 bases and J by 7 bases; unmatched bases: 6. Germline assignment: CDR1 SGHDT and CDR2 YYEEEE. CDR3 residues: CASSLAGGPGEQYF. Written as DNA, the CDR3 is TGTGCCAGCAGCTTGGCGGGAGGGCCGGGGGAGCAGTACTTC.

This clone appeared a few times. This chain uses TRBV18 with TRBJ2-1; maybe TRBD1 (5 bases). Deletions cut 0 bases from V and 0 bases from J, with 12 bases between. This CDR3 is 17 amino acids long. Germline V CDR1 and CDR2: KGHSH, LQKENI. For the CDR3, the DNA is TGTGCCAGCTCACCACCGTTTCCAGGGATCTCCTACAATGAGCAGTTCTTC. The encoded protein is CASSPPFPGISYNEQFF.

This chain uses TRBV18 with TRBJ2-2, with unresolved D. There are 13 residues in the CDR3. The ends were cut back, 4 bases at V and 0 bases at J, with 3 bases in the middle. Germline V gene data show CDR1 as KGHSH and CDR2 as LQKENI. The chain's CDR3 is CASSLSNTGELFF. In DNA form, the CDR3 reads TGTGCCAGCTCACTCTCGAACACCGGGGAGCTGTTTTTT. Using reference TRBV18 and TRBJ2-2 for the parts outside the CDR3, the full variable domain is NAGVMQNPRHLVRRRGQEARLRCSPMKGHSHVYWYRQLPEEGLKFMVYLQKENIIDESGMPKERFSAEFPKEGPSILRIQQVVRGDSAAYFCASSLSNTGELFFGEGSRLTVL.

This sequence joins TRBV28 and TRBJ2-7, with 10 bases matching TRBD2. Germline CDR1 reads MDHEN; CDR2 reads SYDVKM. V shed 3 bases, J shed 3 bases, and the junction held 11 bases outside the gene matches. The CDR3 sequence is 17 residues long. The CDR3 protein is CASSFLLRTSGDYEQYF. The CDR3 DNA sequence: TGTGCCAGCAGTTTCCTATTAAGGACTAGCGGAGACTACGAGCAGTACTTC.

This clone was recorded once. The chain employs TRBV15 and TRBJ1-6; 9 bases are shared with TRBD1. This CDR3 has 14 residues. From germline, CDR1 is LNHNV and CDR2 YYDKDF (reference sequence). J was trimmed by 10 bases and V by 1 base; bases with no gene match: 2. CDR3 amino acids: CATSRGTGVSPLHF. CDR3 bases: TGTGCCACCAGCAGAGGGACAGGGGTCTCACCCCTCCACTTT.

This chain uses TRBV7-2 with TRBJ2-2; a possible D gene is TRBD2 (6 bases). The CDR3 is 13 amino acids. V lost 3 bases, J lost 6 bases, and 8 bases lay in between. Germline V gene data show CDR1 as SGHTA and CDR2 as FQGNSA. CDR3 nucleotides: TGTGCCAGCAGCTTTCGACTAGCCGGGGAGCTGTTTTTT. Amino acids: CASSFRLAGELFF.

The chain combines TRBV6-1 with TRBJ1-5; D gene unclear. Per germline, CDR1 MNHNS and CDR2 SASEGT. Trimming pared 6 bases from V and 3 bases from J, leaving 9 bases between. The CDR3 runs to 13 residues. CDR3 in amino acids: CASRRHNNQPQHF. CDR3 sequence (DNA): TGTGCCAGCAGACGACATAACAATCAGCCCCAGCATTTT.

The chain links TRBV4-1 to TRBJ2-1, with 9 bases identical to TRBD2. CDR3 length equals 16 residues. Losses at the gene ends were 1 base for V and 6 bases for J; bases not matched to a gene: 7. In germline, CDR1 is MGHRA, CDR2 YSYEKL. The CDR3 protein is CASSQGRGRGSNEQFF. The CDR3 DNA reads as TGCGCCAGCAGCCAAGGTCGCGGGAGGGGGTCCAATGAGCAGTTCTTC.

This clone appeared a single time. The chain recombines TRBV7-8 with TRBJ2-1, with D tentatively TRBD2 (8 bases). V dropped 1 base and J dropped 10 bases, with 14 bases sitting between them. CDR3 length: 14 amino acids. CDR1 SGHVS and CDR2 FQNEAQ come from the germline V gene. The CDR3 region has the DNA TGTGCCAGCAGCTTAGTGTTAGCGGGACAGGAGCAGTTCTTC. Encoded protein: CASSLVLAGQEQFF.

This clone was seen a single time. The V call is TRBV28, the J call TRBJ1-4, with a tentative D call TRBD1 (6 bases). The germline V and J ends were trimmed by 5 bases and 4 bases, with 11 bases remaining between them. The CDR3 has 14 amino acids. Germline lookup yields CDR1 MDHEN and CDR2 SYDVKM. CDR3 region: CASSGQLLNEKLFF. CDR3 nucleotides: TGTGCCAGCAGTGGACAGCTCCTTAATGAAAAACTGTTTTTT.

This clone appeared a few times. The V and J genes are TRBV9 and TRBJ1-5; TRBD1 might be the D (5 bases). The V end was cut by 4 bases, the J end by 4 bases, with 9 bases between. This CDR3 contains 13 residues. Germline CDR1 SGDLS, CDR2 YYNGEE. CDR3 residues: CASSQGWNQPQHF. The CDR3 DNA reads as TGTGCCAGCAGCCAGGGATGGAATCAGCCCCAGCATTTT.

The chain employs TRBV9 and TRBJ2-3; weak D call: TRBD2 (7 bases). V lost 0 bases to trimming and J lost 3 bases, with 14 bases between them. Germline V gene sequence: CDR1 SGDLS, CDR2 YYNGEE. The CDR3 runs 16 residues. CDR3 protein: CASSVDSGGQTDTQYF. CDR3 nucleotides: TGTGCCAGCAGCGTAGACTCGGGAGGACAGACAGATACGCAGTATTTT.

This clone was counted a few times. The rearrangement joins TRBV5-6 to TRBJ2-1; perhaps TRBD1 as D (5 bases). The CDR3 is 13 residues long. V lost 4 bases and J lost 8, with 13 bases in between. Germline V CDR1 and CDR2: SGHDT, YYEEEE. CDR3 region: CASSPPGIHEQFF. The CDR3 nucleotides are TGTGCCAGCAGCCCCCCAGGGATTCATGAGCAGTTCTTC.

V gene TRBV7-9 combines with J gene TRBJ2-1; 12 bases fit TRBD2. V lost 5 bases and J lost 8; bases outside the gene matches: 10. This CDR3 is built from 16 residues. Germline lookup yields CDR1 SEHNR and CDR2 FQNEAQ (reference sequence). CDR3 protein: CASSGPRLAGVYEQFF. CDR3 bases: TGTGCCAGCAGCGGCCCGAGACTAGCGGGAGTCTATGAGCAGTTCTTC.